This T cell receptor beta chain appears in the sequencing data of a study of T cell repertoires in urothelial bladder cancer (dated by TCRdb to 2018 to 2020). In terms of the full investigation: Of the approximately 12 resected lesions, three were clinically staged as cT0, three as cTa, three as cT1 and three as cT2 or greater. About a dozen patients with bladder lesions undergoing transurethral resection were identified prospectively. TCR repertoire clonality in bladder tumors was compared with TCR repertoire clonality in benign bladder inflammation. A total of twelve resected bladder lesions, made up of urothelial carcinoma (UC+) and benign (UC-) specimens, were studied. On the study overall, not on this receptor specifically: Urothelial carcinoma specimens had a median of 5,569 T cells, fewer than the median of about 27,000 seen in benign specimens. A median tumor infiltrating lymphocyte percentage of approximately 2% was observed in carcinoma specimens, compared with about 12% in benign specimens. In carcinoma specimens a single T-cell clone made up as much as 17% of infiltrating lymphocytes, compared with roughly 2% in benign specimens.

Bladder lesion specimens were collected at transurethral resection and stored at -80C. DNA was isolated from the bladder specimens obtained at transurethral resection. The TCR beta chain CDR3 region was sequenced with the immunoSEQ assay. Processing in the source paper ran as follows. T-cell fraction, clonal dominance and maximum TCR clone frequency were calculated for each specimen. TCRdb obtained this table from immuneACCESS and retained in-frame rearrangements with V and J assigned. These tables miss some clones; where compared with another copy, unresolved V genes account for less than half of the shortfall, and the remainder is unexplained. The V and J calls and clone size were taken over from that table, and D and trimming were inferred from the DNA. The sample records approximately 10,000 clones, 50% to 75% of which are singletons. The biggest ten clones account for around 30% of the sample.

As concerns this clone: Its target antigen remains unknown. The record has no base qualities; no much larger clone is one base away.

This receptor was taken from a human donor with urothelial carcinoma. The sample was tumor-infiltrating cells from bladder cancer.

Here is the DNA: TGTGCCAGCAGCATGGAGGGGGGGGGAGCGCAGTATTTT. Translation gives CASSMEGGGAQYF. The chain links TRBV5-6 with TRBJ2-3; a weak D assignment points to TRBD2 (7 bases agree). From the germline V gene, CDR1 is SGHDT and CDR2 is YYEEEE. V is clipped by 4 bases and J by 10 bases, and the sequence between their germline boundaries is 16 bases long. The cysteine opens and the phenylalanine closes a CDR3 of 13 amino acids. Only the CDR3 portion is preserved as DNA: 39 bases, with reading frame beginning at the first base.